The 27 T cell receptor beta chains presented below share a single source sample, sequenced in a study of blood T cell repertoires in COVID-19. Profiled with immunoSEQ multiplex PCR; TCRdb holds only in-frame clones, not every one. Here the sample spans approximately 220,000 clones, about four fifths being singletons. The sequenced material came from peripheral blood. The receptors were sampled from a woman aged 25 to 39 who had recovered from COVID-19.

This clone was observed a few times. This chain connects TRBV9 to TRBJ1-2; no clear D gene. V was clipped by 4 bases and J by 3 bases, with 10 bases between them. Germline-derived CDR1 and CDR2 are SGDLS and YYNGEE. The CDR3 has 13 residues. The CDR3 loop is CASSPYLDYGYTF. CDR3 bases: TGTGCCAGCAGCCCCTACCTAGACTATGGCTACACCTTC.

This chain uses TRBV14 with TRBJ1-1; 8 bases line up with TRBD1. The CDR3 is 15 amino acids. V gave up 1 base and J gave up 4 bases; unmatched junction bases: 5. Germline values: CDR1 SGHDN, CDR2 FVKESK. The CDR3 nucleotides are TGTGCCAGCAGCCAAGTCCCAGGGGGCGTCACTGAAGCTTTCTTT. It yields the protein CASSQVPGGVTEAFF.

The CDR3 loop reads CSSTENTEAFF. CDR3 bases: TGCAGTTCAACTGAGAACACTGAAGCTTTCTTT. This rearrangement joins TRBV20-1 to TRBJ1-1; D is unresolved. The ends were cut back, 8 bases at V and 1 base at J, with 8 bases in the middle. The germline V gene has CDR1 DFQATT and CDR2 SNEGSKA (reference sequence). The CDR3 is made up of 11 amino acids.

The V gene is TRBV19, the J gene TRBJ1-6, with unresolved D. The CDR3 runs 16 residues. The V and J ends lost 0 bases and 7 bases respectively, with 13 bases between them. Germline CDR1 reads LNHDA; CDR2 reads SQIVND (reference sequence). For the CDR3, the DNA is TGTGCCAGTAGTATAGATCGACTCGCCTCAAATTCACCCCTCCACTTT. This encodes CASSIDRLASNSPLHF.

The CDR3 region is CASSLRTGYNEQFF. DNA of the CDR3: TGTGCCAGCAGCCTCCGGACAGGGTACAATGAGCAGTTCTTC. The chain recombines TRBV5-6 with TRBJ2-1, with TRBD1 matching over 8 bases. Germline V CDR1 and CDR2: SGHDT, YYEEEE. The CDR3 covers 14 residues. V was clipped by 4 bases and J by 4 bases; unmatched bases: 4.

This chain joins TRBV10-3 and TRBJ2-7; D not resolved. Germline V gene sequence: CDR1 ENHRY, CDR2 SYGVKD. Trimming took off 0 bases at V and 1 base at J, with 13 bases between the two ends. CDR3 size: 16 residues. CDR3 nucleotide sequence: TGTGCCATCAGTGAGTCCGAACAAATTCCATCCTACGAGCAGTACTTC. It codes for CAISESEQIPSYEQYF.

V gene TRBV27 combines with J gene TRBJ1-2, with 8 bases matching TRBD1. V gave up 5 bases and J gave up 2 bases; unmatched junction bases: 4. Germline V gene lookup returns CDR1 MNHEY and CDR2 SMNVEV (reference sequence). The CDR3 sequence is 14 residues long. CDR3 protein: CASSPRTGNYGYTF. CDR3 nucleotide sequence: TGTGCCAGCAGTCCTCGGACAGGGAACTATGGCTACACCTTC.

This clone has only one observation. This chain joins TRBV5-1 and TRBJ2-3; 11 bases map to TRBD2. From germline, CDR1 is SGHRS and CDR2 YFSETQ. CDR3 length: 17 amino acids. Losses at the gene ends were 0 bases for V and 0 bases for J; bases not matched to a gene: 3. CDR3 in DNA: TGCGCCAGCAGCTTGGGAAGACTAGCGGGAAGCACAGATACGCAGTATTTT. It encodes CASSLGRLAGSTDTQYF.

The chain joins TRBV2 to TRBJ1-2; a possible D gene is TRBD1 (5 bases). CDR1 and CDR2 from the germline V gene are SNHLY and FYNNEI. V shed 1 base and J shed 14 bases, with 11 bases lying between them. The CDR3 contains 11 residues. CDR3: CASSEGQRLTF. The CDR3 nucleotides are TGTGCCAGCAGTGAAGGACAGCGATTAACCTTC.

In its sample, this clone was seen once. The chain carries TRBV4-1 and TRBJ2-3, with D possibly matching TRBD2 (6 bases). Germline CDR1 reads MGHRA; CDR2 reads YSYEKL. V was shortened by 1 base and J by 2 bases, with 13 bases between the two germline ends. The CDR3 loop spans 16 amino acids. CDR3 loop: CASSQGVAAFTDTQYF. Here the CDR3 DNA reads TGCGCCAGCAGCCAAGGAGTAGCGGCGTTCACAGATACGCAGTATTTT.

The J gene is TRBJ2-1, the V gene TRBV5-1; D is unclear. In germline, CDR1 is SGHRS, CDR2 YFSETQ. The CDR3 totals 11 residues. V lost 0 bases and J lost 13, with 8 bases in between. DNA of the CDR3: TGCGCCAGCAGCTTGGCAGAACGTCAGTTCTTC. This codes for CASSLAERQFF.

The genes are TRBV14 and TRBJ2-5; 7 positions agree with TRBD1. Germline CDR1 SGHDN, CDR2 FVKESK. The junction had 1 base not matched to a gene; V was cut back by 2 bases and J by 7 bases. This CDR3 is 12 amino acids long. CDR3 bases: TGTGCCAGCAGCCAACGACAGGGGACCCAGTACTTC. It encodes CASSQRQGTQYF.

This chain joins TRBV5-1 and TRBJ2-7, with 12 nucleotides matching TRBD1. V lost 3 bases and J lost 4; bases outside the gene matches: 14. The CDR3 has 18 amino acids. From germline, CDR1 is SGHRS and CDR2 YFSETQ. The CDR3 loop reads CASSYQSGTGGASYEQYF. CDR3 DNA sequence: TGCGCCAGCAGCTATCAGTCCGGGACAGGGGGCGCTTCGTACGAGCAGTACTTC.

The rearrangement joins TRBV29-1 to TRBJ2-3; D is possibly TRBD2 (5 bases). V shed 6 bases and J shed 2 bases, with 15 bases lying between them. Germline assignment: CDR1 SQVTM and CDR2 ANQGSEA. The CDR3 loop spans 14 amino acids. The CDR3 DNA sequence: TGCAGCGTGGGGTATGCGGGCGACACAGATACGCAGTATTTT. Translating gives CSVGYAGDTDTQYF.

The genes are TRBV9 and TRBJ2-6; TRBD1 aligns across 8 bases. Per the germline V gene, CDR1 is SGDLS and CDR2 is YYNGEE. The CDR3 has 15 residues. V was clipped by 5 bases and J by 2 bases; unmatched bases: 3. The DNA of the CDR3 is TGTGCCAGCAGTGAACAGGGGGCTGGGGCCAACGTCCTGACTTTC. This sequence encodes CASSEQGAGANVLTF.

As to this clone: Other DNA sequences in this specimen translate into the identical CDR3. The V gene is TRBV5-1, the J gene TRBJ1-2; D is uncertain. V was cut by 0 bases and J by 4 bases, with 4 bases left in between. Germline V gives CDR1 SGHRS, CDR2 YFSETQ. The CDR3 is made up of 12 amino acids. CDR3 in DNA: TGCGCCAGCAGCTTGGACAGCTATGGCTACACCTTC. The encoded protein is CASSLDSYGYTF.

The CDR3 DNA is TGCAGCGTTGAAGCCCGACTGAAACAAGAGACCCAGTACTTC. Its protein is CSVEARLKQETQYF. V gene TRBV29-1 combines with J gene TRBJ2-5; D not resolved. The V gene's germline CDR1 is SQVTM and CDR2 ANQGSEA. CDR3 size: 14 residues. V was shortened by 1 base and J by 2 bases, with 11 bases between the two germline ends.

This clone appeared a single time. This chain uses TRBV6-5 with TRBJ1-5; 7 bases line up with TRBD1. Trimming cost V 5 bases and J 3 bases; bases outside gene matches: 4. Germline assignment: CDR1 MNHEY and CDR2 SVGAGI. The CDR3 is 14 amino acids. CDR3: CASSPGTANQPQHF. CDR3 in DNA: TGTGCCAGCAGTCCCGGGACAGCCAATCAGCCCCAGCATTTT.

The rearrangement joins TRBV10-3 to TRBJ2-3; D is perhaps TRBD2 (7 bases). V was cut by 7 bases and J by 5 bases, with 25 bases left in between. This CDR3 region has 17 residues. Per the germline V gene, CDR1 is ENHRY and CDR2 is SYGVKD. CDR3 amino acids: CAIIRLGGGPIKDTQYF. DNA for the CDR3: TGTGCCATCATCCGATTAGGGGGAGGGCCTATAAAAGATACGCAGTATTTT.

This chain connects TRBV7-2 to TRBJ2-1; D unresolved. Germline lookup yields CDR1 SGHTA and CDR2 FQGNSA. There are 17 residues in the CDR3. V was pared by 2 bases and J by 1 base, with 15 bases between. The CDR3 loop reads CASSLNRVLYSYNEQFF. In nucleotides, the CDR3 is TGTGCCAGCAGCTTAAATCGGGTCCTTTATTCCTACAATGAGCAGTTCTTC.

The chain couples TRBV6-4 to TRBJ2-2; TRBD1 matches at 10 bases. The CDR3 totals 15 residues. With 2 bases clipped from V and 3 bases from J, the junction kept 0 bases outside the gene matches. From germline, CDR1 is MRHNA and CDR2 SNTAGT. The CDR3 DNA follows: TGTGCCAGCAGTGACGGGACAGGGGACACCGGGGAGCTGTTTTTT. It specifies CASSDGTGDTGELFF.

The chain combines TRBV7-9 with TRBJ1-2; weak D call: TRBD1 (6 bases). The CDR3 is made up of 15 amino acids. Germline V lookup: CDR1 SEHNR, CDR2 FQNEAQ (reference sequence). The germline V and J ends were trimmed by 1 base and 2 bases, with 11 bases remaining between them. CDR3 loop: CASSLVQGPNYGYTF. CDR3 DNA sequence: TGTGCCAGCAGCTTAGTTCAGGGGCCCAACTATGGCTACACCTTC.

The genes are TRBV11-2 and TRBJ2-3; 11 bases are shared with TRBD2. This CDR3 is built from 16 residues. Germline assignment: CDR1 SGHAT and CDR2 FQNNGV. Germline trimming cut 0 bases from V and 5 bases from J; bases unmatched to any gene: 4. CDR3 protein: CASSLETSGSGDTQYF. CDR3 coding DNA: TGTGCCAGCAGCTTAGAAACTAGCGGGAGTGGAGATACGCAGTATTTT.

The J gene is TRBJ2-7, the V gene TRBV27; a weak D match, TRBD2 (5 bases). Looked up from germline, CDR1 is MNHEY and CDR2 is SMNVEV (reference sequence). CDR3 size: 14 residues. The V end was cut by 4 bases, the J end by 3 bases, with 13 bases between. DNA of the CDR3: TGTGCCAGCAGTTCCGGGGTCCGGGACTACGAGCAGTACTTC. Translation gives CASSSGVRDYEQYF.

The chain links TRBV12-5 to TRBJ1-1; possibly TRBD1 for D (5 bases). Between the trimmed V and J ends, which lost 9 bases and 4 bases, there was a span of 12 bases. CDR3 length: 12 residues. The germline V gene encodes CDR1 LGHNT and CDR2 FRNRAP. CDR3 sequence reads: CASGGRGTEAFF. The CDR3, as DNA: TGTGCTAGCGGGGGACGGGGCACTGAAGCTTTCTTT.

The CDR3 loop is CASSSGPVGGLINSPLHF. The CDR3 nucleotides are TGCGCCAGCAGCTCGGGACCGGTGGGGGGACTGATTAATTCACCCCTCCACTTT. This chain uses TRBV5-1 with TRBJ1-6; weak D call: TRBD1 (5 bases). Germline assignment: CDR1 SGHRS and CDR2 YFSETQ. Deletions cut 3 bases from V and 6 bases from J, with 22 bases between. This CDR3 has 18 residues.

V and J are TRBV18 and TRBJ2-7, with 7 bases that match TRBD1. Germline CDR1 KGHSH, CDR2 LQKENI. This CDR3 region has 15 residues. With V trimmed by 6 bases and J by 3 bases, 11 bases remained unmatched. CDR3 DNA: TGTGCCAGCTCTCCCGGGACAGCTTTTTTCTACGAGCAGTACTTC. Translated, it gives CASSPGTAFFYEQYF.